Shown below are 23 T cell receptor beta chains from a single sample sequenced in a study of T-cell reconstitution after alpha-beta-depleted transplantation in children. The TCRbeta library was prepared with unique molecular identifiers. TCRdb reprocessed the PCR reads via MiXCR and lists one record per CDR3 protein. The data show around 500,000 distinct CDR3 sequences, with about an eighth seen just once and more than 5.5% held by the top ten. The input for sequencing was PBMCs from the stem cell graft donor, taken from the stem cell graft. The receptor source for this set is a human donor who donated a stem cell graft to a child with combined immunodeficiency.

In its sample, this clonotype was seen many times. The chain recombines TRBV10-3 with TRBJ2-7, with unresolved D. CDR3 size: 13 residues. Deletions cut 2 bases from V and 0 bases from J, with 5 bases between. Germline V gene sequence: CDR1 ENHRY, CDR2 SYGVKD. The CDR3 bases are TGTGCCATCAGTGAGCCCAGCTCCTACGAGCAGTACTTC. Encoded protein: CAISEPSSYEQYF.

There are a few counts of this clonotype. V is TRBV9 and J is TRBJ2-4, with D possibly matching TRBD2 (6 bases). The germline CDR1 and CDR2 sequences are SGDLS and YYNGEE. The CDR3 has 15 residues. With 3 bases removed from V and 0 bases from J, the gap between germline ends came to 10 bases. The CDR3 region has the DNA TGTGCCAGCAGCGGGGGGGATTTAGCCAAAAACATTCAGTACTTC. This codes for CASSGGDLAKNIQYF.

The gene calls are TRBV2 and TRBJ2-3; TRBD2 agrees at 11 bases. V trimming: 10 bases; J trimming: 5 bases; junction bases outside the gene matches: 8. This CDR3 spans 14 amino acids. Germline CDR1 SNHLY, CDR2 FYNNEI. The CDR3 region is CATDSGGAGDTQYF. CDR3 DNA: TGTGCCACCGATAGCGGGGGGGCTGGAGATACGCAGTATTTT.

The chain recombines TRBV9 with TRBJ2-7, with TRBD2 identical over 8 bases. The germline V gene encodes CDR1 SGDLS and CDR2 YYNGEE. Losses at the gene ends were 0 bases for V and 5 bases for J; bases not matched to a gene: 4. There are 14 residues in the CDR3. This CDR3 is CASSVGGGPNEQYF. CDR3 bases: TGTGCCAGCAGCGTAGGCGGGGGGCCCAACGAGCAGTACTTC.

This clonotype was observed at least ten times. This rearrangement joins TRBV11-2 to TRBJ2-5, with TRBD2 matching 7 bases. The germline V gene encodes CDR1 SGHAT and CDR2 FQNNGV. The CDR3 runs to 19 residues. Trimming took 1 base from V and 4 from J; bases not matched to a gene: 18. CDR3 in amino acids: CASSLGSLAEGWSGETQYF. CDR3 sequence (DNA): TGTGCCAGCAGCTTAGGGTCGCTAGCGGAGGGGTGGTCTGGAGAGACCCAGTACTTC.

The rearrangement joins TRBV12-3 or TRBV12-4 to TRBJ2-7; D may correspond to TRBD1 or TRBD2 (5 bases each). V was cut by 0 bases and J by 7 bases, with 16 bases left in between. The CDR3 contains 15 residues. The CDR3 region is CASSLAFGTPGEQYF. In nucleotides, the CDR3 is TGTGCCAGCAGTTTAGCTTTTGGGACCCCGGGGGAGCAGTACTTC.

In this sample, this clonotype turned up many times. The chain combines TRBV28 with TRBJ2-1; either TRBD1 or TRBD2 may fit D (5 bases each). V lost 5 bases and J 8 bases, leaving 16 bases between the germline ends. This CDR3 spans 14 amino acids. Germline assignment: CDR1 MDHEN and CDR2 SYDVKM. CDR3 amino acids: CASSTRLRGDEQFF. The CDR3 nucleotides read TGTGCCAGCAGTACACGACTCCGAGGGGATGAGCAGTTCTTC.

The chain links TRBV12-3 or TRBV12-4 to TRBJ2-5, with D maybe TRBD1 (6 bases). The length of the CDR3 is 14 residues. V was cut by 4 bases and J by 2 bases, with 11 bases left in between. The CDR3 sequence: CASSWDISQETQYF. CDR3 bases: TGTGCCAGCAGTTGGGACATCTCTCAAGAGACCCAGTACTTC.

This clonotype appeared many times. The V gene is TRBV12-3 or TRBV12-4, the J gene TRBJ1-1; D remains unclear. Between the trimmed V and J ends, which lost 3 bases and 1 base, there was a span of 6 bases. The length of the CDR3 is 13 residues. The CDR3 nucleotides are TGTGCCAGCAGTTTCAAGGAGAACACTGAAGCTTTCTTT. It yields the protein CASSFKENTEAFF.

Ten or more counts support this clonotype. This rearrangement joins TRBV7-2 to TRBJ1-2, with TRBD1 matching over 7 bases. Trimming took 4 bases from V and 2 from J; bases not matched to a gene: 4. CDR3 length: 14 amino acids. CDR1 SGHTA and CDR2 FQGNSA come from the germline V gene. CDR3 amino acids: CASSSDRVNYGYTF. CDR3 DNA: TGTGCCAGCAGCTCTGACAGGGTCAACTATGGCTACACCTTC.

In this sample, this clonotype turned up a few times. The chain uses TRBV19 and TRBJ1-2; D may be TRBD1 (5 bases). V was cut by 3 bases and J by 7 bases, with 15 bases left in between. Per the germline V gene, CDR1 is LNHDA and CDR2 is SQIVND (reference sequence). CDR3 size: 14 residues. The CDR3 coding sequence is TGTGCCAGTAGTATTATGGCCGGGGCTGGTGGCTACACCTTC. It is translated as CASSIMAGAGGYTF.

Worth noting for this clonotype: One end of the junction varies from germline; a read error may be responsible. The rearrangement links TRBV7-2 to TRBJ2-7, with 10 bases aligning to TRBD2. Germline V CDR1 and CDR2: SGHTA, FQGNSA. CDR3 length equals 12 residues. CDR3 DNA: TGTGCCAGCAGCTCCCGACTAGCGGGCGTGGACTTC. Protein product: CASSSRLAGVDF. Filled out from reference TRBV7-2 and TRBJ2-7, the complete variable domain reads GAGVSQSPSNKVTEKGKDVELRCDPISGHTALYWYRQSLGQGLEFLIYFQGNSAPDKSGLPSDRFSAERTGGSVSTLTIQRTQQEDSAVYLCASSSRLAGVDFGPGTRLTVT.

This clonotype was found many times. The chain couples TRBV4-3 to TRBJ2-1; 7 bases are a match to TRBD1. The CDR3 runs to 16 residues. Germline CDR1 and CDR2: LGHNA and YSLEER. V lost 3 bases to trimming and J lost 5 bases; unmatched junction nucleotides: 10. In nucleotides, the CDR3 is TGCGCCAGCAGCCACAACGGACAGGAACAAAACAATGAGCAGTTCTTC. As protein: CASSHNGQEQNNEQFF.

This clonotype was counted a few times. The chain has TRBV20-1 and TRBJ2-1, with 14 bases identical to TRBD2. Germline V gene lookup returns CDR1 DFQATT and CDR2 SNEGSKA (reference sequence). V lost 6 bases and J lost 8; bases outside the gene matches: 6. The CDR3 contains 14 residues. The CDR3 is CSAQTSGGAHEQFF. The CDR3 region has the DNA TGCAGTGCCCAGACTAGCGGGGGGGCGCATGAGCAGTTCTTC.

Ten or more counts support this clonotype. The rearrangement uses TRBV12-3 or TRBV12-4 and TRBJ2-7; D is unresolved. There are 14 residues in the CDR3. V was pared by 1 base and J by 3 bases, with 10 bases between. CDR3 residues: CASSLGNRFYEQYF. The CDR3 DNA follows: TGTGCCAGCAGTTTAGGGAATAGGTTCTACGAGCAGTACTTC.

Ten or more counts support this clonotype. The chain couples TRBV7-9 to TRBJ1-2; D gene unclear. This CDR3 spans 15 amino acids. Germline V CDR1 and CDR2: SEHNR, FQNEAQ (reference sequence). V was pared by 2 bases and J by 6 bases, with 16 bases between. The CDR3 protein is CASSLMVAGVDGYTF. For the CDR3, the DNA is TGTGCCAGCAGCTTAATGGTTGCGGGAGTGGATGGCTACACCTTC.

The CDR3: CASGKRTVDNEQFF. The CDR3 DNA follows: TGTGCCAGCGGGAAAAGGACAGTTGACAATGAGCAGTTCTTC. The V gene is TRBV2, the J gene TRBJ2-1; a possible D gene is TRBD1 (6 bases). CDR1 and CDR2 (germline): SNHLY, FYNNEI. The CDR3 is 14 amino acids. V dropped 8 bases and J dropped 5 bases, with 16 bases sitting between them.

V and J are TRBV28 and TRBJ1-4, with D perhaps TRBD1 (5 bases). V was pared by 6 bases and J by 5 bases, with 13 bases between. Germline-derived CDR1 and CDR2 are MDHEN and SYDVKM. This CDR3 comprises 14 residues. CDR3: CASSPSRGNEKLFF. CDR3 in DNA: TGTGCCAGCAGCCCATCAAGGGGAAATGAAAAACTGTTTTTT. The variable domain in full, completed from reference TRBV28 and TRBJ1-4, reads DVKVTQSSRYLVKRTGEKVFLECVQDMDHENMFWYRQDPGLGLRLIYFSYDVKMKEKGDIPEGYSVSREKKERFSLILESASTNQTSMYLCASSPSRGNEKLFFGSGTQLSVL.

This clonotype was observed many times. The rearrangement uses TRBV7-3 and TRBJ2-1; possibly TRBD1 for D (6 bases). This CDR3 spans 15 amino acids. V lost 2 bases to trimming and J lost 7 bases, with 15 bases between them. Germline V gene sequence: CDR1 SGHTA, CDR2 FQGTGA. CDR3 in DNA: TGTGCCAGCAGCTTAGGGCAGGGGATAGAAAATGAGCAGTTCTTC. Its protein product is CASSLGQGIENEQFF.

This clonotype was seen a handful of times. This rearrangement joins TRBV7-9 to TRBJ2-1; D call uncertain. CDR1 is SEHNR and CDR2 is FQNEAQ in the germline V gene (reference sequence). V was clipped by 6 bases and J by 5 bases, with 14 bases between them. The CDR3 sequence is 14 residues long. The CDR3 region has the DNA TGTGCCAGCAGTTATTTGGGCCCAGACAATGAGCAGTTCTTC. Translated, it gives CASSYLGPDNEQFF.

CDR3 amino acids: CASINNTGGTGELFF. CDR3 sequence (DNA): TGCGCCAGCATCAATAACACAGGGGGCACCGGGGAGCTGTTTTTT. This chain connects TRBV5-1 to TRBJ2-2; TRBD1 aligns across 8 bases. V trimming: 6 bases; J trimming: 4 bases; junction bases outside the gene matches: 8. This CDR3 contains 15 residues. The germline gives CDR1 SGHRS, CDR2 YFSETQ.

V and J are TRBV6-1 and TRBJ1-1, with D uncertain. The CDR3 has 13 residues. The germline CDR1 and CDR2 sequences are MNHNS and SASEGT. With 5 bases removed from V and 5 bases from J, the gap between germline ends came to 12 bases. The CDR3 sequence: CASSNVLGTEAFF. The CDR3 DNA reads TGTGCCAGCAGTAATGTACTGGGGACTGAAGCTTTCTTT.

This clonotype was counted at least ten times. The CDR3 sequence is CASTPAGGTDTQYF. CDR3 coding DNA: TGTGCCAGCACCCCAGCGGGGGGCACAGATACGCAGTATTTT. The chain is built from TRBV6-1 and TRBJ2-3, with 8 positions matching TRBD2. The CDR3 loop spans 14 amino acids. CDR1 MNHNS and CDR2 SASEGT come from the germline V gene. With 7 bases clipped from V and 1 base from J, the junction kept 4 bases outside the gene matches.